The 30 T cell receptor beta chains reported below all come from one sample, sequenced in a study of blood T cell repertoires in COVID-19. TCRdb keeps only in-frame clones here, not all; method: immunoSEQ multiplex PCR. The sample records approximately 230,000 clones, approximately 84% being singletons. Sequences were obtained from PBMCs or T cells enriched from blood (not recorded which). The receptors were sampled from a man aged 40-55 years who had recovered from COVID-19.

In its sample, this clone was seen once. This chain links TRBV5-4 with TRBJ2-1; 8 bases fit TRBD2. V dropped 5 bases and J dropped 0; count of bases not matched to a gene: 7. Germline lookup yields CDR1 SGHNT and CDR2 YYREEE (reference sequence). This CDR3 is 16 amino acids long. The CDR3 DNA follows: TGTGCCAGCAGACGCACTAGCGGAGGCTCCTACAATGAGCAGTTCTTC. As protein: CASRRTSGGSYNEQFF.

The chain employs TRBV9 and TRBJ2-5, with a possible D match to TRBD2 (7 bases). CDR1 SGDLS and CDR2 YYNGEE come from the germline V gene. This CDR3 has 16 residues. Trimming stripped 1 base from V and 1 base from J, with 14 bases between. The CDR3: CASSVLGGGFQETQYF. In DNA, the CDR3 is TGTGCCAGCAGCGTATTAGGGGGGGGATTCCAAGAGACCCAGTACTTC.

The chain carries TRBV12-3 or TRBV12-4 and TRBJ1-2; D not certain. The CDR3 spans 13 residues. V was trimmed by 3 bases and J by 4 bases, leaving 9 bases between them. The CDR3 nucleotides read TGTGCCAGCAGTTTGAGTCACCGCTATGGCTACACCTTC. As protein: CASSLSHRYGYTF.

J is TRBJ1-2 and V is TRBV13, with 9 bases that match TRBD1. This CDR3 has 17 residues. V lost 4 bases, J lost 4 bases, and 13 bases stayed unmatched. CDR1 and CDR2 from the germline V gene are PRHDT and FYEKMQ (reference sequence). CDR3 DNA sequence: TGTGCCAGCAGCTCCTCTCCGCCGGGACAGGGTGTCTATGGCTACACCTTC. As protein: CASSSSPPGQGVYGYTF.

The CDR3 reads CASRSSGGTRAETQYF. The CDR3 region has the DNA TGTGCCAGCAGATCCTCAGGGGGCACGAGGGCAGAGACCCAGTACTTC. The chain is built from TRBV3-1 (or the pseudogene TRBV3-2) and TRBJ2-5; 8 bases line up with TRBD1. CDR3 length equals 16 residues. V lost 6 bases to trimming and J lost 4 bases; unmatched junction nucleotides: 13. From germline, CDR1 is LGHDT and CDR2 YNNKEL (reference sequence).

This clone occurred once. This chain joins TRBV28 and TRBJ2-7; D is perhaps TRBD1 (7 bases). The CDR3 covers 14 residues. The ends were cut back, 5 bases at V and 3 bases at J, with 14 bases in the middle. Germline-derived CDR1 and CDR2 are MDHEN and SYDVKM. The CDR3 sequence is CASSRAGQNYEQYF. The CDR3 DNA sequence: TGTGCCAGCAGTCGGGCGGGACAGAACTACGAGCAGTACTTC.

V and J are TRBV19 and TRBJ1-5, with D perhaps TRBD1 (6 bases). Trimming cost V 4 bases and J 8 bases, with 18 bases left between them. This CDR3 comprises 15 residues. CDR1 and CDR2 from the germline V gene are LNHDA and SQIVND (reference sequence). CDR3 coding DNA: TGTGCCAGTAGTAATCTGGGGGCGAAATGGGAGCCCCAGCATTTT. Amino acid sequence: CASSNLGAKWEPQHF.

The chain employs TRBV2 and TRBJ1-5; TRBD1 might be the D (6 bases). Germline CDR1 is SNHLY and CDR2 is FYNNEI. Trimming removed 11 bases from V and 2 bases from J, with 16 bases in between. This CDR3 spans 14 amino acids. DNA for the CDR3: TGTGCCTCCACAGGGAGTGGTGGCAATCAGCCCCAGCATTTT. It specifies CASTGSGGNQPQHF.

Regarding this clone: The same CDR3 also results from other DNA sequences found in this sample. The rearrangement joins TRBV2 to TRBJ2-1; 8 bases align to TRBD2. The CDR3 contains 16 residues. The germline gives CDR1 SNHLY, CDR2 FYNNEI. The V gene end was trimmed by 1 base and the J gene end by 1 base; junction bases not matched to a gene: 3. The CDR3 here is CASSEGAGVSYNEQFF. The CDR3 bases are TGTGCCAGCAGTGAAGGAGCGGGGGTATCCTACAATGAGCAGTTCTTC. The full variable domain, with the rest looked up from reference TRBV2 and TRBJ2-1, is EPEVTQTPSHQVTQMGQEVILRCVPISNHLYFYWYRQILGQKVEFLVSFYNNEISEKSEIFDDQFSVERPDGSNFTLKIRSTKLEDSAMYFCASSEGAGVSYNEQFFGPGTRLTVL.

Only a few counts were recorded for this clone. This CDR3 is CASSRDQGAVQPQHF. The CDR3 DNA is TGTGCCAGCAGCCGGGATCAGGGGGCCGTTCAGCCCCAGCATTTT. The chain combines TRBV6-5 with TRBJ1-5, with 8 nucleotides matching TRBD1. J lost 6 bases, V lost 6 bases, and 10 bases had no gene match. Germline V CDR1 and CDR2: MNHEY, SVGAGI. This CDR3 is 15 amino acids long.

J is TRBJ2-2 and V is TRBV7-8; 10 bases agree with TRBD2. This CDR3 has 16 residues. Germline loops: CDR1 SGHVS, CDR2 FQNEAQ. The ends lost 4 bases at V and 0 bases at J; junction bases unmatched: 2. The CDR3 bases are TGTGCCAGCAGCTCAACTAGCGGGGCGAACACCGGGGAGCTGTTTTTT. Its protein product is CASSSTSGANTGELFF. The full variable domain, its missing parts supplied by reference TRBV7-8 and TRBJ2-2, is GAGVSQSPRYKVAKRGQDVALRCDPISGHVSLFWYQQALGQGPEFLTYFQNEAQLDKSGLPSDRFFAERPEGSVSTLKIQRTQQEDSAVYLCASSSTSGANTGELFFGEGSRLTVL.

The V gene is TRBV19, the J gene TRBJ1-5; D call uncertain. The CDR3 is made up of 14 amino acids. Germline V lookup: CDR1 LNHDA, CDR2 SQIVND (reference sequence). The germline V and J ends were trimmed by 3 bases and 6 bases, with 12 bases remaining between them. CDR3 coding DNA: TGTGCCAGTAGTATGAGAGGTGACGGTCAGCCCCAGCATTTT. It encodes CASSMRGDGQPQHF.

In this sample, this clone turned up once. The chain recombines TRBV27 with TRBJ2-7; TRBD1 aligns across 9 bases. There are 13 residues in the CDR3. Per germline, CDR1 MNHEY and CDR2 SMNVEV (reference sequence). The V segment lost 5 bases and the J segment 3 bases; nucleotides outside the gene matches: 2. CDR3 protein: CASSDRGYYEQYF. CDR3 nucleotides: TGTGCCAGCAGTGACAGGGGGTACTACGAGCAGTACTTC.

V and J are TRBV3-1 (or the pseudogene TRBV3-2) and TRBJ2-7; TRBD1 aligns across 7 bases. Trimming took 4 bases from V and 2 from J; bases not matched to a gene: 11. This CDR3 has 16 residues. Looked up from germline, CDR1 is LGHDT and CDR2 is YNNKEL (reference sequence). The CDR3 sequence is CASSRSHGQATYEQYF. The CDR3, as DNA: TGTGCCAGCAGCCGTAGCCACGGACAGGCAACCTACGAGCAGTACTTC.

This clone turned up a few times. The chain combines TRBV4-1 with TRBJ2-1, with 9 bases matching TRBD2. This CDR3 is 15 amino acids long. Germline V CDR1 and CDR2: MGHRA, YSYEKL. V was clipped by 2 bases and J by 9 bases; unmatched bases: 8. The DNA for the CDR3 is TGCGCCAGCAGCCAAACGGGGCGGGAGGGCCTTGAGCAGTTCTTC. The encoded protein is CASSQTGREGLEQFF.

The chain combines TRBV7-3 with TRBJ2-5, with 8 bases matching TRBD2. The CDR3 sequence is 15 residues long. After removal of 4 bases from V and 4 bases from J, the junction contained 8 bases not matched to a gene. Germline CDR1 is SGHTA and CDR2 is FQGTGA. CDR3 in amino acids: CASSSKSGGRETQYF. CDR3 DNA: TGTGCCAGCAGCTCGAAATCGGGGGGGCGAGAGACCCAGTACTTC.

The chain employs TRBV7-9 and TRBJ1-2; 12 positions match TRBD1. The junction had 7 bases not matched to a gene; V was cut back by 4 bases and J by 4 bases. This CDR3 comprises 16 residues. The germline V gene has CDR1 SEHNR and CDR2 FQNEAQ (reference sequence). The CDR3 is CASSSGTGGVGYGYTF. The CDR3 DNA follows: TGTGCCAGCAGCTCCGGGACAGGGGGCGTGGGCTATGGCTACACCTTC.

The V call is TRBV6-1, the J call TRBJ2-3; D uncertain. The ends were cut back, 1 base at V and 6 bases at J, with 8 bases in the middle. The germline gives CDR1 MNHNS, CDR2 SASEGT. The CDR3 is 13 amino acids. CDR3 sequence reads: CASSEGGKDTQYF. The CDR3 DNA reads TGTGCCAGCAGTGAAGGCGGTAAGGATACGCAGTATTTT.

This chain uses TRBV5-4 with TRBJ1-1; 8 positions agree with TRBD1. The CDR3 is 15 amino acids. V lost 0 bases, J lost 5 bases, and 6 bases stayed unmatched. Germline V lookup: CDR1 SGHNT, CDR2 YYREEE (reference sequence). The CDR3 bases are TGTGCCAGCAGCTTGGGGGACAGGAGGGGGACTGAAGCTTTCTTT. Translating gives CASSLGDRRGTEAFF.

The chain joins TRBV10-3 to TRBJ2-7; a possible D gene is TRBD2 (7 bases). Trimming pared 4 bases from V and 6 bases from J, leaving 19 bases between. The CDR3 runs 15 residues. Germline CDR1 ENHRY, CDR2 SYGVKD. This chain's CDR3 is CAISAKGGGEPEQYF. The DNA of the CDR3 is TGTGCCATCAGTGCAAAAGGGGGGGGAGAGCCCGAGCAGTACTTC.

This chain connects TRBV4-3 to TRBJ1-2; 12 nucleotides line up with TRBD1. Germline V CDR1 and CDR2: LGHNA, YSLEER. The CDR3 has 17 residues. V shed 4 bases and J 8 bases; nucleotides not matched to a gene: 14. CDR3 amino acids: CASSPHLPGQGAGGYTF. The CDR3 DNA reads TGCGCCAGCAGCCCCCACTTACCGGGACAGGGGGCCGGGGGCTACACCTTC.

This clone appeared a single time. The chain recombines TRBV28 with TRBJ2-1; 9 positions match TRBD2. V was pared by 5 bases and J by 5 bases, with 13 bases of the junction left unmatched. Germline V lookup: CDR1 MDHEN, CDR2 SYDVKM. This CDR3 contains 17 residues. CDR3 sequence: CASSLPLAGVLDNEQFF. CDR3 coding DNA: TGTGCCAGCAGTCTCCCCTTAGCGGGAGTCTTAGACAATGAGCAGTTCTTC.

The chain couples TRBV18 to TRBJ2-2; 13 bases map to TRBD2. Germline V gene lookup returns CDR1 KGHSH and CDR2 LQKENI. This CDR3 contains 14 residues. V gave up 3 bases and J gave up 8 bases; unmatched junction bases: 0. The CDR3 here is CASSPGLAGGELFF. The CDR3 region has the DNA TGTGCCAGCTCACCGGGACTAGCGGGAGGGGAGCTGTTTTTT.

This chain joins TRBV7-9 and TRBJ1-2; D is possibly TRBD1 (5 bases). Trimming stripped 2 bases from V and 5 bases from J, with 18 bases between. CDR3 length equals 16 residues. Germline values: CDR1 SEHNR, CDR2 FQNEAQ (reference sequence). Here the CDR3 reads CASSLIGEVKGYGYTF. In DNA, the CDR3 is TGTGCCAGCAGCTTAATCGGCGAGGTTAAGGGGTATGGCTACACCTTC.

A few counts support this clone. This sequence joins TRBV28 and TRBJ1-2; D gene unclear. Trimming took off 3 bases at V and 4 bases at J, with 12 bases between the two ends. CDR1 is MDHEN and CDR2 is SYDVKM in the germline V gene. CDR3 length: 14 residues. In DNA, the CDR3 is TGTGCCAGCAGTTTTCTGGCAGGAACCTATGGCTACACCTTC. Amino acids: CASSFLAGTYGYTF.

DNA of the CDR3: TGTGCCAGTACCCCCGGAACAGGGCAGGGCTACACCTTC. Translating gives CASTPGTGQGYTF. The chain employs TRBV19 and TRBJ1-2; D perhaps matches TRBD1 (6 bases). The germline V gene has CDR1 LNHDA and CDR2 SQIVND (reference sequence). Trimming cost V 7 bases and J 8 bases, with 17 bases left between them. This CDR3 comprises 13 residues.

In the case of this clone: The junction differs from germline at one of its ends, possibly a read error. V is TRBV7-3 and J is TRBJ2-1; maybe TRBD2 (7 bases). The CDR3 consists of 15 residues. Germline V CDR1 and CDR2: SGHTA, FQGTGA. CDR3: CASSQWGGSDNEQFF. The DNA of the CDR3 is TGTGCCAGCAGCCAGTGGGGGGGCTCCGACAATGAGCAGTTCTTC.

The chain couples TRBV4-1 to TRBJ1-1; D not certain. The germline V gene has CDR1 MGHRA and CDR2 YSYEKL. This CDR3 has 13 amino acids. With 2 bases removed from V and 0 bases from J, the gap between germline ends came to 4 bases. This chain's CDR3 is CASSQRVNTEAFF. The CDR3 bases are TGCGCCAGCAGCCAAAGAGTGAACACTGAAGCTTTCTTT.

This rearrangement joins TRBV19 to TRBJ2-1, with TRBD2 matching over 9 bases. This CDR3 has 17 amino acids. V trimming: 3 bases; J trimming: 7 bases; junction bases outside the gene matches: 13. CDR1 is LNHDA and CDR2 is SQIVND in the germline V gene (reference sequence). In DNA form, the CDR3 reads TGTGCCAGTAGTATGGAAACTAGAGCGGGAGGCAGAAATGAGCAGTTCTTC. This translates into CASSMETRAGGRNEQFF.

The chain recombines TRBV7-6 with TRBJ1-2; 10 nucleotides line up with TRBD1. The CDR3 totals 19 residues. V was pared by 2 bases and J by 8 bases, with 20 bases of the junction left unmatched. Germline V gene sequence: CDR1 SGHVS, CDR2 FNYEAQ. The CDR3 protein is CASSLTSGGQGGPRRGYTF. The DNA for the CDR3 is TGTGCCAGCAGCTTAACTTCGGGAGGACAGGGGGGGCCCCGCCGGGGCTACACCTTC.